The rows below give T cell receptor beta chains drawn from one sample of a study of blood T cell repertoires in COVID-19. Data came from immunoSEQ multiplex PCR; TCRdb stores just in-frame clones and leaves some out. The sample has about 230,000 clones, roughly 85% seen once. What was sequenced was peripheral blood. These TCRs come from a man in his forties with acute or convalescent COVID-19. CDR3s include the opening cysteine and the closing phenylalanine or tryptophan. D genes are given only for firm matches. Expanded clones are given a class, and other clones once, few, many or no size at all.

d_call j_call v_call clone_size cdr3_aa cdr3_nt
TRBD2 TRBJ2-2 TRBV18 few CASSPSSGGIANTGELFF TGTGCCAGCTCACCTTCTAGCGGGGGGATCGCGAACACCGGGGAGCTGTTTTTT
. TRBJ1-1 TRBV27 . CASSANSHLNTEAFF TGTGCCAGCAGTGCGAACAGCCACTTGAACACTGAAGCTTTCTTT
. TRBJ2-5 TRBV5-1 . CASSLESGGETQYF TGCGCCAGCAGCTTGGAAAGCGGAGGAGAGACCCAGTACTTC
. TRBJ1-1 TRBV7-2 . CASSLRPAGEAFF TGTGCCAGCAGCTTAAGGCCCGCGGGTGAAGCTTTCTTT
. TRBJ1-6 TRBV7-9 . CASSSDRMASPLHF TGTGCCAGCAGTTCCGACAGGATGGCTTCACCCCTCCACTTT
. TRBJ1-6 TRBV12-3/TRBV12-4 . CASSKRGNSPLHF TGTGCCAGCAGCAAACGGGGGAATTCACCCCTCCACTTT
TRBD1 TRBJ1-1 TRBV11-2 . CASSSGQGFTEAFF TGTGCCAGCAGCTCAGGACAGGGTTTCACTGAAGCTTTCTTT
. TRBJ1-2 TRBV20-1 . CSARSRSGYTF TGCAGTGCTAGATCCAGATCCGGCTACACCTTC
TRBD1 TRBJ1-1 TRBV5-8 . CASSPGTGGLNTEAFF TGTGCCAGCAGCCCCGGGACAGGGGGACTGAACACTGAAGCTTTCTTT
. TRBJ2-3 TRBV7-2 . CASSLSKEGVHTQYF TGTGCCAGCAGCTTATCCAAAGAGGGGGTACATACGCAGTATTTT
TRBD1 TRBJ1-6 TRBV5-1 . CASSATGNGSPLHF TGCGCCAGCAGCGCGACAGGGAACGGTTCACCCCTCCACTTT
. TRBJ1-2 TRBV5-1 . CASSFQNYGYTF TGCGCCAGCAGCTTCCAGAACTATGGCTACACCTTC
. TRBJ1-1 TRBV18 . CASSPSMGGLTEAFF TGTGCCAGCTCCCCTTCCATGGGGGGGCTCACTGAAGCTTTCTTT
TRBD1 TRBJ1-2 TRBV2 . CASRWQGAAYGYGYTF TGTGCCAGCAGATGGCAGGGGGCCGCCTATGGCTATGGCTACACCTTC
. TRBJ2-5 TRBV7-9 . CASSSVVNREETQYF TGTGCCAGCAGCTCTGTCGTTAACAGGGAAGAGACCCAGTACTTC
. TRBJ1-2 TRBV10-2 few CASMRDAYGYTF TGCGCCAGCATGAGGGATGCGTATGGCTACACCTTC
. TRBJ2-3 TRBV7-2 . CASSLGRDTFTDTQYF TGTGCCAGCAGCCTCGGAAGGGACACTTTCACAGATACGCAGTATTTT
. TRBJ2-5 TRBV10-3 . CAISESGPTRTQYF TGTGCCATCAGTGAGTCGGGGCCGACTCGGACCCAGTACTTC
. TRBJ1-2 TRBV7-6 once CASSLARGGSEDYGYTF TGTGCCAGCAGCTTAGCGAGGGGCGGGAGCGAGGACTATGGCTACACCTTC
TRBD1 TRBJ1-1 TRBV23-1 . CASSQSPRQGANTEAFF TGCGCCAGCAGTCAATCCCCCCGACAGGGGGCGAACACTGAAGCTTTCTTT
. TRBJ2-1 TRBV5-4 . CASSRTGSYNEQFF TGTGCCAGCAGCAGAACGGGGTCGTACAATGAGCAGTTCTTC
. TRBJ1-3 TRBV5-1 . CASSIGQPTSGNTIYF TGCGCCAGCAGCATCGGACAGCCGACCTCTGGAAACACCATATATTTT
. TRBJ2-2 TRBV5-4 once CASSLRASGLSGELFF TGTGCCAGCAGCCTAAGGGCCTCTGGACTTTCCGGGGAGCTGTTTTTT
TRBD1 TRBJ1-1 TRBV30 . CAWTSPPRQGNTEAFF TGTGCCTGGACCTCCCCCCCCAGACAGGGGAACACTGAAGCTTTCTTT
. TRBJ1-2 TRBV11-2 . CASSPIGGETTF TGTGCCAGCAGTCCCATTGGGGGGGAAACCACCTTC
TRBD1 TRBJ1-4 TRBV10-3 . CAISSGQGTNEKLFF TGTGCCATCAGCTCCGGACAGGGTACTAATGAAAAACTGTTTTTT
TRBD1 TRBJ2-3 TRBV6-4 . CASSDSRDRGSPPFTDTQYF TGTGCCAGCAGTGACTCGAGGGACAGGGGATCCCCGCCTTTCACAGATACGCAGTATTTT
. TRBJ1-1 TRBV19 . CASSITGLGNTEAFF TGTGCCAGTAGTATAACAGGGCTCGGGAACACTGAAGCTTTCTTT
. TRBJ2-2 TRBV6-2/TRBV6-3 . CASSYGGASTGELFF TGTGCCAGCAGTTACGGCGGGGCCTCCACCGGGGAGCTGTTTTTT
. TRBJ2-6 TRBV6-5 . CASSRTGTGANVLTF TGTGCCAGCAGCCGAACAGGGACTGGGGCCAACGTCCTGACTTTC
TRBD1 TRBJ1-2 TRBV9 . CASSARTGQGGYTF TGTGCCAGCAGCGCGCGGACAGGGCAAGGTGGCTACACCTTC
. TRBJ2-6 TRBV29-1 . CSVSTRKSSGANVLTF TGCAGCGTTTCGACACGGAAGAGTTCTGGGGCCAACGTCCTGACTTTC
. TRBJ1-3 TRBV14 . CASSPTGYGNTIYF TGTGCCAGCAGCCCGACAGGTTATGGAAACACCATATATTTT
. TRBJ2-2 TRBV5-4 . CASSPAGGQDGELFF TGTGCCAGCAGCCCTGCCGGGGGGCAGGACGGGGAGCTGTTTTTT
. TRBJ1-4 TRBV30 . CAWSGYTATNEKLFF TGTGCCTGGAGTGGTTACACCGCAACTAATGAAAAACTGTTTTTT
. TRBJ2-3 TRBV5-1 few CASEPGTGDADTQYF TGCGCCAGCGAACCCGGCACGGGGGACGCAGATACGCAGTATTTT
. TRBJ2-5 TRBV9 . CASSVDVDRSWETQYF TGTGCCAGCAGCGTAGATGTGGACAGATCATGGGAGACCCAGTACTTC
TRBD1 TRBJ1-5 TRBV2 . CASSEGGTGRQPQHF TGTGCCAGCAGTGAAGGCGGGACAGGGCGTCAGCCCCAGCATTTT